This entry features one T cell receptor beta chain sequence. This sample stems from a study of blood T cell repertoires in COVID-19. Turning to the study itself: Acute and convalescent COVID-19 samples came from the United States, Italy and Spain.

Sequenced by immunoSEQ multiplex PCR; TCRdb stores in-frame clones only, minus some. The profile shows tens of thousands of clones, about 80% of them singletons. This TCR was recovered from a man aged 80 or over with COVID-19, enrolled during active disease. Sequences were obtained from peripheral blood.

CDR3 DNA sequence: TGTGCCAGTAGTATTTTCGGGGGGGACACCAATCAGCCCCAGCATTTT. It encodes CASSIFGGDTNQPQHF. The chain couples TRBV19 to TRBJ1-5, with D maybe TRBD1 (6 bases). The CDR3 has 16 residues. Trimming took off 3 bases at V and 3 bases at J, with 15 bases between the two ends. The germline CDR1 and CDR2 sequences are LNHDA and SQIVND (reference sequence).